The rows below give T cell receptor beta chains drawn from one sample of a study of blood T cell repertoires in COVID-19. Repertoires were generated with immunoSEQ multiplex PCR, while TCRdb's copy carries only in-frame clones and drops some. Here the sample spans 100,000 to 140,000 clones, around 88% being singletons. The sequencing input was peripheral blood. The receptors shown here come from a man aged 50 or older with active or convalescent COVID-19. Both conserved end residues are part of each CDR3. The D gene is left open where the match is weak. For some rows the clone size is stated as once, few or many, or as a class when expanded; others skip it.

>TRBV28|.|.|TRBJ1-5
CASRGGRFSNQPQHF
TGTGCCAGCAGGGGGGGACGGTTTAGCAATCAGCCCCAGCATTTT
>TRBV19|.|.|TRBJ2-3
CASSTRTDGSSDTQYF
TGTGCCAGTAGTACCAGGACTGACGGGAGCTCAGATACGCAGTATTTT
>TRBV27|TRBD2|.|TRBJ2-7
CASSLLGGGLAGYEQYF
TGTGCCAGCAGTTTATTAGGTGGTGGACTAGCGGGTTACGAGCAGTACTTC
>TRBV6-5|.|.|TRBJ1-1
CASYWTERTEAFF
TGTGCCAGCTACTGGACAGAAAGGACTGAAGCTTTCTTT
>TRBV7-9|.|.|TRBJ2-5
CASSLEPGGTDLQETQYF
TGTGCCAGCAGCTTAGAACCTGGCGGGACGGACCTCCAAGAGACCCAGTACTTC
>TRBV24-1|.|.|TRBJ1-4
CATSESGEGEKLFF
TGTGCCACCAGTGAGTCGGGGGAGGGTGAAAAACTGTTTTTT
>TRBV18|.|.|TRBJ1-1
CASSPPSQNEAFF
TGTGCCAGCTCACCTCCCTCACAGAATGAAGCTTTCTTT
>TRBV9|TRBD1|.|TRBJ1-4
CASSLGQMNEKLFF
TGTGCCAGCAGCCTGGGACAGATGAATGAAAAACTGTTTTTT
>TRBV27|TRBD1|.|TRBJ1-5
CASSFQPTGGNQPQHF
TGTGCCAGCAGTTTCCAACCCACAGGGGGCAATCAGCCCCAGCATTTT
>TRBV5-6|.|.|TRBJ1-2
CASNSRGEIDGYTF
TGTGCCAGCAATTCCAGGGGTGAGATAGATGGCTACACCTTC
>TRBV19|TRBD1|few|TRBJ1-5
CASSPRQGAGQPQHF
TGTGCCAGTAGTCCCCGACAGGGGGCAGGGCAGCCCCAGCATTTT
>TRBV19|TRBD1|.|TRBJ1-4
CASTPGQGVEKLFF
TGTGCCAGTACTCCGGGACAGGGTGTCGAAAAACTGTTTTTT
>TRBV19|TRBD1|.|TRBJ1-1
CASRHGQGAAFF
TGTGCCAGTAGACACGGACAGGGGGCGGCTTTCTTT
>TRBV11-2|.|.|TRBJ1-2
CASSSSLYGYTF
TGTGCCAGCAGCTCCTCCCTCTATGGCTACACCTTC
>TRBV3-1/TRBV3-2|.|.|TRBJ2-4
CASSGRMAKNIQYF
TGTGCCAGCAGCGGGAGAATGGCCAAAAACATTCAGTACTTC
>TRBV6-5|TRBD2|.|TRBJ2-1
CASSYGAGGGEQFF
TGTGCCAGCAGTTATGGAGCGGGAGGGGGGGAGCAGTTCTTC
>TRBV19|.|.|TRBJ2-2
CASSPSSRQITGELFF
TGTGCCAGTAGTCCCTCTTCCCGACAGATCACCGGGGAGCTGTTTTTT
>TRBV28|.|.|TRBJ1-2
CASSLVSGVDYGYTF
TGTGCCAGCAGTTTAGTATCAGGGGTAGACTATGGCTACACCTTC
>TRBV5-6|TRBD1|.|TRBJ1-5
CASTEDRRDSSNQPQHF
TGTGCCAGCACCGAAGACCGTCGGGACAGTAGCAATCAGCCCCAGCATTTT
>TRBV2|.|.|TRBJ1-5
CASREPLDSQPQHF
TGTGCCAGCAGAGAACCCCTGGACAGTCAGCCCCAGCATTTT
>TRBV6-2/TRBV6-3|.|.|TRBJ2-3
CASSYFTGSDTQYF
TGTGCCAGCAGTTACTTCACCGGTTCAGATACGCAGTATTTT
>TRBV5-4|.|.|TRBJ1-1
CASSLTSEAFF
TGTGCCAGCAGCTTGACTTCTGAAGCTTTCTTT
>TRBV5-1|.|.|TRBJ1-1
CASSPGESNTEAFF
TGCGCCAGCAGCCCGGGGGAGTCCAACACTGAAGCTTTCTTT
>TRBV2|TRBD1|.|TRBJ1-2
CASRDPTGRIGGYTF
TGTGCCAGCAGGGATCCGACAGGGAGAATCGGTGGCTACACCTTC
>TRBV7-2|.|.|TRBJ1-4
CASRKETATNEKLFF
TGTGCCAGCAGAAAGGAGACAGCAACTAATGAAAAACTGTTTTTT
>TRBV19|TRBD1|.|TRBJ2-7
CASSIGDRGFIPYEQYF
TGTGCCAGTAGTATCGGGGACAGGGGATTCATTCCCTACGAGCAGTACTTC
>TRBV5-1|.|.|TRBJ2-3
CASSNPLADSTDTQYF
TGCGCCAGCAGCAATCCACTAGCCGACAGCACAGATACGCAGTATTTT
>TRBV18|.|.|TRBJ1-6
CASSPTGPSSYNSPLHF
TGTGCCAGCTCGCCAACAGGCCCGAGCTCCTATAATTCACCCCTCCACTTT
>TRBV27|.|.|TRBJ1-6
CASSLLGGDNSPLHF
TGTGCCAGCAGTTTATTAGGGGGTGACAATTCACCCCTCCACTTT
>TRBV10-3|TRBD2|once|TRBJ2-7
CAISELVGPVKRETYEQYF
TGTGCCATCAGTGAGTTGGTGGGCCCGGTCAAGCGGGAGACCTACGAGCAGTACTTC
>TRBV5-4|TRBD2|.|TRBJ2-1
CASSSPSAGAVEQFF
TGTGCCAGCAGCTCGCCCTCCGCGGGAGCGGTTGAGCAGTTCTTC
>TRBV7-7|TRBD2|.|TRBJ2-7
CASSLGLAGVYEQYF
TGTGCTAGCAGCTTAGGCCTAGCGGGAGTTTACGAGCAGTACTTC
>TRBV5-1|TRBD1|.|TRBJ2-2
CASSLDGTGAGELFF
TGCGCCAGCAGCTTGGACGGGACAGGGGCCGGGGAGCTGTTTTTT